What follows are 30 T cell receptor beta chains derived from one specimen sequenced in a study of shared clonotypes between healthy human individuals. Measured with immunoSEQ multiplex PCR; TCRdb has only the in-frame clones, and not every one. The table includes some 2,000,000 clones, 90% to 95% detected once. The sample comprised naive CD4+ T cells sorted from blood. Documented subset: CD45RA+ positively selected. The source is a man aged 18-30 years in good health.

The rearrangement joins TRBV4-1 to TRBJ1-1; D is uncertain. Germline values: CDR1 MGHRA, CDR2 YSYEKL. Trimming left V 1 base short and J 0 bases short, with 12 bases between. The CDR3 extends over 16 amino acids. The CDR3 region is CASSQGLRGLNTEAFF. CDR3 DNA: TGCGCCAGCAGCCAAGGTCTCCGTGGCCTGAACACTGAAGCTTTCTTT.

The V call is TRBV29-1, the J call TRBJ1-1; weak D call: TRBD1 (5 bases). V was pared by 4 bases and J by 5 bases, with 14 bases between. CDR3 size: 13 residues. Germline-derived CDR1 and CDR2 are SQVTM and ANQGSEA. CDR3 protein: CSVGGTLSTEAFF. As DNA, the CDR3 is TGCAGCGTTGGGGGGACGCTGAGTACTGAAGCTTTCTTT. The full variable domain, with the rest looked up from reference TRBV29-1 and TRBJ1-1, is SAVISQKPSRDICQRGTSLTIQCQVDSQVTMMFWYRQQPGQSLTLIATANQGSEATYESGFVIDKFPISRPNLTFSTLTVSNMSPEDSSIYLCSVGGTLSTEAFFGQGTRLTVV.

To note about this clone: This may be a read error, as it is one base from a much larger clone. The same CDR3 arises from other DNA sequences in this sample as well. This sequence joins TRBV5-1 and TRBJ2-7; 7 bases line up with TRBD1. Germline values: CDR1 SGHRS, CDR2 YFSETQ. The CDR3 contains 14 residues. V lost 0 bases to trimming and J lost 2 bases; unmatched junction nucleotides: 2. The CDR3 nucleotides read TGCGCCAGCAGCTTGGGACAGGGAGCCTACGAGCAGTACTTC. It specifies CASSLGQGAYEQYF.

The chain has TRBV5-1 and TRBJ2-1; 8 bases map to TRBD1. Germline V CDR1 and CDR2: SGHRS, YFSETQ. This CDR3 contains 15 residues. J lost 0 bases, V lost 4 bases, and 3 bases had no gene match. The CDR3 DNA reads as TGCGCCAGCAGCGGACAGGGAGCCTCCTACAATGAGCAGTTCTTC. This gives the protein CASSGQGASYNEQFF.

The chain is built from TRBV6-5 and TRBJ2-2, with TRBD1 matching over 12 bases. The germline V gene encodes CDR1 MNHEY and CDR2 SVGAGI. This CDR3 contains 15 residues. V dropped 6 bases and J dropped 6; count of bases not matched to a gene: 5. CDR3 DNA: TGTGCCAGCAGGACCGGGACAGGGGGCTCCGGGGAGCTGTTTTTT. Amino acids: CASRTGTGGSGELFF.

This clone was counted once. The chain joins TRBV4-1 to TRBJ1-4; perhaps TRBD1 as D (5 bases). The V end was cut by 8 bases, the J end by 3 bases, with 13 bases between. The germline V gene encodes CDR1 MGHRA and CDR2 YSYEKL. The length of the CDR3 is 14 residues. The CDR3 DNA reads TGCGCCAGCGGTCGGCCAGGGCCTAATGAAAAACTGTTTTTT. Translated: CASGRPGPNEKLFF.

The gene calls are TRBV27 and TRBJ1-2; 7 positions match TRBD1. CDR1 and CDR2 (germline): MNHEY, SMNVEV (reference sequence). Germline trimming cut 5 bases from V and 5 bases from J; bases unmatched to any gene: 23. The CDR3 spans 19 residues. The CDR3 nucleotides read TGTGCCAGCAGTCCTCAGGGGGGCGCAGCCCCGGCTACGCTTTATGGCTACACCTTC. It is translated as CASSPQGGAAPATLYGYTF.

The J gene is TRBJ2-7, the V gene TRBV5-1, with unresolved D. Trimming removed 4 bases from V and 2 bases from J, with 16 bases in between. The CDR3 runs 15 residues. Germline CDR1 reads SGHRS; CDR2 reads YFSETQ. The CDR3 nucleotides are TGCGCCAGCAGCCCCCGGGTCGACACCACCTACGAGCAGTACTTC. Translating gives CASSPRVDTTYEQYF.

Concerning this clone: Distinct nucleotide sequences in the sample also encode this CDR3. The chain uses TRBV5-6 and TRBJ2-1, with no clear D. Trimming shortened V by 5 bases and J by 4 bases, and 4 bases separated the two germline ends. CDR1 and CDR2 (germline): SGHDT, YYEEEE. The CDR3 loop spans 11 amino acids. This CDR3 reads CASSTYNEQFF. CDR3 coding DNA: TGTGCCAGCAGTACATACAATGAGCAGTTCTTC. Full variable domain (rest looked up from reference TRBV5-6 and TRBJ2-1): DAGVTQSPTHLIKTRGQQVTLRCSPKSGHDTVSWYQQALGQGPQFIFQYYEEEERQRGNFPDRFSGHQFPNYSSELNVNALLLGDSALYLCASSTYNEQFFGPGTRLTVL.

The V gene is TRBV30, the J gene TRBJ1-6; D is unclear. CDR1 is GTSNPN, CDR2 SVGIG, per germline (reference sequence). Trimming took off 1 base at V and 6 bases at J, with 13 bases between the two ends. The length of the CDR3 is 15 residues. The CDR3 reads CAWSGGIGSNSPLHF. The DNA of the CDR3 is TGTGCCTGGAGTGGCGGAATAGGGTCTAATTCACCCCTCCACTTT.

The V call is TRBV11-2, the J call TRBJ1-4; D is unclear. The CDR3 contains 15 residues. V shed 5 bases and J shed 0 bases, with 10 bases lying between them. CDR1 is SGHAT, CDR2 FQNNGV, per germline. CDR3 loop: CASSDSGATNEKLFF. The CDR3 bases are TGTGCCAGCAGCGACTCGGGTGCAACTAATGAAAAACTGTTTTTT.

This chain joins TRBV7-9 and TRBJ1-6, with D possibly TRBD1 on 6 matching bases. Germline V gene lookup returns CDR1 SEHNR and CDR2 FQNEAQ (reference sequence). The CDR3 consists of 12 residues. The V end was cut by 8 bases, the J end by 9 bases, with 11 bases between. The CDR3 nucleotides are TGTGCCAGCGGGAGGGGGAGTTCACCCCTCCACTTT. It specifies CASGRGSSPLHF.

In DNA form, the CDR3 reads TGTGCCAGCAGCTTAGGAGCGGGGGGTGTCCAAGAGACCCAGTACTTC. Translating gives CASSLGAGGVQETQYF. This sequence joins TRBV11-2 and TRBJ2-5; TRBD2 aligns across 9 bases. Germline V gene lookup returns CDR1 SGHAT and CDR2 FQNNGV. The CDR3 sequence is 16 residues long. J lost 1 base, V lost 1 base, and 4 bases had no gene match.

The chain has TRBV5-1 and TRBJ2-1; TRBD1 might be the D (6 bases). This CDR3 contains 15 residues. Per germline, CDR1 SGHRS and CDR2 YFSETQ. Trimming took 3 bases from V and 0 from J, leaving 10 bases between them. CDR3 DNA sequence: TGCGCCAGCAGCTGGGGGCCTAGCTCCTACAATGAGCAGTTCTTC. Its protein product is CASSWGPSSYNEQFF.

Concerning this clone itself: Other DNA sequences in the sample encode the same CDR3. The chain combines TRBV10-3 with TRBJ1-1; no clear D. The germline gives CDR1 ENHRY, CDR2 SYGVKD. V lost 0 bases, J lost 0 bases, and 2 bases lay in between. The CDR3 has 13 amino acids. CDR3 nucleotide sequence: TGTGCCATCAGTGAGTCAGTGAACACTGAAGCTTTCTTT. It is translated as CAISESVNTEAFF.

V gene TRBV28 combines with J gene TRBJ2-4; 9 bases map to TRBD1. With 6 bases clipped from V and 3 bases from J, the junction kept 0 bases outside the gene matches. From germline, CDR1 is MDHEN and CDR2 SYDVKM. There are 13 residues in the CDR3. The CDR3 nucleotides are TGTGCCAGCAGGACAGGGGGCAAAAACATTCAGTACTTC. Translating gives CASRTGGKNIQYF. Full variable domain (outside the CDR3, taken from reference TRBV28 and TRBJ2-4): DVKVTQSSRYLVKRTGEKVFLECVQDMDHENMFWYRQDPGLGLRLIYFSYDVKMKEKGDIPEGYSVSREKKERFSLILESASTNQTSMYLCASRTGGKNIQYFGAGTRLSVL.

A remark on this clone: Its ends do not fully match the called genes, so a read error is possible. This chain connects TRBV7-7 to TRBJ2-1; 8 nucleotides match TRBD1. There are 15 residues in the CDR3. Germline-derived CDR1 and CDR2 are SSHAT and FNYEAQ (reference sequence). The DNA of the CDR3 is TGTGCTAGCAGCTTGGACAGGGACCCCTACAATGAGCAGTTCTTC. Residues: CASSLDRDPYNEQFF.

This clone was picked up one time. CDR3 nucleotides: TGTGCCAGCAGCAAAACGCTTCCACAGGGAACTAACTATGGCTACACCTTC. Encoded protein: CASSKTLPQGTNYGYTF. The chain joins TRBV21-1 to TRBJ1-2; TRBD1 is the table's D call and was not checked against the DNA. TRBV21-1 is flagged as a pseudogene. The CDR3 is 17 amino acids.

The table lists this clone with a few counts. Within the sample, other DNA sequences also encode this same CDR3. The CDR3 protein is CASSQAGYEQYF. The CDR3 nucleotides read TGTGCCAGCAGCCAAGCCGGCTACGAGCAGTACTTC. The chain is built from TRBV14 and TRBJ2-7; the D is unclear. V was trimmed by 1 base and J by 3 bases, leaving 4 bases between them. This CDR3 is 12 amino acids long. Germline CDR1 is SGHDN and CDR2 is FVKESK.

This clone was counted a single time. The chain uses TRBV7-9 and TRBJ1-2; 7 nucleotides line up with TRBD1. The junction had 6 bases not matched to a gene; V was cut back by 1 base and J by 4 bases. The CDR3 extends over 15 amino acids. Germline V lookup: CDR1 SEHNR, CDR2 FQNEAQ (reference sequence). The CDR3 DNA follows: TGTGCCAGCAGCTTAGTTGGACAGGACCTCTATGGCTACACCTTC. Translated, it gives CASSLVGQDLYGYTF. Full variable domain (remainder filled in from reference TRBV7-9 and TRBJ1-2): DTGVSQNPRHKITKRGQNVTFRCDPISEHNRLYWYRQTLGQGPEFLTYFQNEAQLEKSRLLSDRFSAERPKGSFSTLEIQRTEQGDSAMYLCASSLVGQDLYGYTFGSGTRLTVV.

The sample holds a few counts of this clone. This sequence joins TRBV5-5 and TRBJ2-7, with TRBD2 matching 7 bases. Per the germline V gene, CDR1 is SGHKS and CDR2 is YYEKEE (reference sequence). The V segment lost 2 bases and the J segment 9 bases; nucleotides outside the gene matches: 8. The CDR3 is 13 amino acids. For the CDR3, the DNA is TGTGCCAGCAGCTTCGGCGGGAGTAGCGGGCAGTACTTC. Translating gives CASSFGGSSGQYF.

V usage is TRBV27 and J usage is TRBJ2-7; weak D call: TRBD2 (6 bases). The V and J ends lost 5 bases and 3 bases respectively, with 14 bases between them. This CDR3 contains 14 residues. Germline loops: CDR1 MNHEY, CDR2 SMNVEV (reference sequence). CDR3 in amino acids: CASSPGTDYYEQYF. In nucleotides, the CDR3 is TGTGCCAGCAGTCCAGGGACGGACTACTACGAGCAGTACTTC.

CDR3 sequence (DNA): TGTGCCAGCAGCTTAGGAGCCAGGGGCAAGTATGAGGGACTCTACGAGCAGTACTTC. This sequence encodes CASSLGARGKYEGLYEQYF. This chain joins TRBV7-9 and TRBJ2-7; D may be TRBD1 or TRBD2 (6 bases each). CDR1 is SEHNR and CDR2 is FQNEAQ in the germline V gene (reference sequence). The CDR3 runs 19 residues. V was clipped by 1 base and J by 3 bases, with 25 bases between them.

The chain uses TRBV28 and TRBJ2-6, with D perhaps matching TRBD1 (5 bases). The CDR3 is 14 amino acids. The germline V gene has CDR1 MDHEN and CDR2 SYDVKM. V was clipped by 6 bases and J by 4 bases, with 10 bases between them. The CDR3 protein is CASSRDSGANVLTF. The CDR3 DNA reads TGTGCCAGCAGCCGTGACAGCGGGGCCAACGTCCTGACTTTC.

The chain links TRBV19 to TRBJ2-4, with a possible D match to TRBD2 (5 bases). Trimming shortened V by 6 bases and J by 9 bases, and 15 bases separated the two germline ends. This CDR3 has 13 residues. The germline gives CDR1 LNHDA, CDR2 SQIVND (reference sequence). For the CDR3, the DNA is TGTGCCAGTAGCCCTAGCAGAGATGGCATTCAGTACTTC. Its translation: CASSPSRDGIQYF. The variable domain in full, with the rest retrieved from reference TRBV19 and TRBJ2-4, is DGGITQSPKYLFRKEGQNVTLSCEQNLNHDAMYWYRQDPGQGLRLIYYSQIVNDFQKGDIAEGYSVSREKKESFPLTVTSAQKNPTAFYLCASSPSRDGIQYFGAGTRLSVL.

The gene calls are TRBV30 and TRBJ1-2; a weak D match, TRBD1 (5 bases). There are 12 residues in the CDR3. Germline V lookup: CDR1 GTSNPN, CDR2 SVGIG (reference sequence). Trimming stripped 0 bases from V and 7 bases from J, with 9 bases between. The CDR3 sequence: CAWSVVGPGYTF. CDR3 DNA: TGTGCCTGGAGTGTGGTGGGACCTGGCTACACCTTC.

CDR3 region: CASSGRRQGGNTEAFF. CDR3 in DNA: TGTGCCAGCAGTGGCCGTAGACAGGGGGGAAACACTGAAGCTTTCTTT. The chain has TRBV6-6 and TRBJ1-1; 9 bases fit TRBD1. The V gene's germline CDR1 is MNHNY and CDR2 SVGAGI (reference sequence). This CDR3 is built from 16 residues. J lost 2 bases, V lost 5 bases, and 9 bases had no gene match.

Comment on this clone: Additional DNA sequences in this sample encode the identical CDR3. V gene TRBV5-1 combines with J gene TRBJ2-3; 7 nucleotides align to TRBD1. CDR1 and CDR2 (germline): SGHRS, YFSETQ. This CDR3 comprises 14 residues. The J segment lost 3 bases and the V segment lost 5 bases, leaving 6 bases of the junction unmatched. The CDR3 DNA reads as TGCGCCAGCAGTTCCGGACAGGTAACAGATACGCAGTATTTT. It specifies CASSSGQVTDTQYF.

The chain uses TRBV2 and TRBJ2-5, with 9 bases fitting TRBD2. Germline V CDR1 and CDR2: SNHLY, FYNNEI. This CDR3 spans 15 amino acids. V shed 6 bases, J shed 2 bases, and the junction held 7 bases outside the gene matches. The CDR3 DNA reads TGTGCCAGCAGACCCGACCTAGCGGGGCAAGAGACCCAGTACTTC. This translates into CASRPDLAGQETQYF. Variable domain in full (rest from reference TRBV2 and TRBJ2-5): EPEVTQTPSHQVTQMGQEVILRCVPISNHLYFYWYRQILGQKVEFLVSFYNNEISEKSEIFDDQFSVERPDGSNFTLKIRSTKLEDSAMYFCASRPDLAGQETQYFGPGTRLLVL.

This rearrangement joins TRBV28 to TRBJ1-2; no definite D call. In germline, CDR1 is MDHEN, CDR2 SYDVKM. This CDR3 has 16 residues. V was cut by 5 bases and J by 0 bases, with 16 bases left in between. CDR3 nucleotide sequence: TGTGCCAGCAGTCCACCCCCCCCAGACTCTAACTATGGCTACACCTTC. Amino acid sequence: CASSPPPPDSNYGYTF.